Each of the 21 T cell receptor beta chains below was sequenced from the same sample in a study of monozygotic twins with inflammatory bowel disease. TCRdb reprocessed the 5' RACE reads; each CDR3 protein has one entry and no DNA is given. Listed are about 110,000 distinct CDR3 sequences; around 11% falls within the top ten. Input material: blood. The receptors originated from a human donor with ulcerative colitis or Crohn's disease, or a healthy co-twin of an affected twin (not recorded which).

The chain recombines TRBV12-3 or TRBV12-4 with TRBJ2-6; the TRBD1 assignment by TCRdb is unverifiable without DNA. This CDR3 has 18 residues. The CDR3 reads CASRMIQGIISGANVLTF.

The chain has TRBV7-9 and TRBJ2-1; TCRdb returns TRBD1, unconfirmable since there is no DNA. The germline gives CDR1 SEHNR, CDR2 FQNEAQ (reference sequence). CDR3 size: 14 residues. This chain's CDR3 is CASSLEPAGTGQFF.

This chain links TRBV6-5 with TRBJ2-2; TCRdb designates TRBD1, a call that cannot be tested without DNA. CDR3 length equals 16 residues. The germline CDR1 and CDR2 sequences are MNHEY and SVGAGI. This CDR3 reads CASSYSPGWNTGELFF.

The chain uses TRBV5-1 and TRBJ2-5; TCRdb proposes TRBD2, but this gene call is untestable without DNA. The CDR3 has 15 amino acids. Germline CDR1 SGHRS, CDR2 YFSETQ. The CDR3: CASSFGTSGSETQYF. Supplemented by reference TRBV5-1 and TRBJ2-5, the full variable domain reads KAGVTQTPRYLIKTRGQQVTLSCSPISGHRSVSWYQQTPGQGLQFLFEYFSETQRNKGNFPGRFSGRQFSNSRSEMNVSTLELGDSALYLCASSFGTSGSETQYFGPGTRLLVL.

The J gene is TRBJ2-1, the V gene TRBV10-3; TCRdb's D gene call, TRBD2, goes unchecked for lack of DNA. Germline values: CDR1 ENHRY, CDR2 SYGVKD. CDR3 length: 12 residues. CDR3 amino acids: CAISGAGNEQFF.

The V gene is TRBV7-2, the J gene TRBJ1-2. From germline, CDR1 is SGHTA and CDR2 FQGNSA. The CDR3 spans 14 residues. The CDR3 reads CASSLAAANYGYTF.

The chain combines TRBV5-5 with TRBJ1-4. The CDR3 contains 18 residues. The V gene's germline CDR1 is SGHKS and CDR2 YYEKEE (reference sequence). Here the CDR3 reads CASSLVTAARATNEKLFF.

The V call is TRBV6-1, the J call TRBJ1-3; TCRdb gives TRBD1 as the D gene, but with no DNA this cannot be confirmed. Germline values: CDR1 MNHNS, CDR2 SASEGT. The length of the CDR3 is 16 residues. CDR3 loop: CASTDNRIFTGNTIYF.

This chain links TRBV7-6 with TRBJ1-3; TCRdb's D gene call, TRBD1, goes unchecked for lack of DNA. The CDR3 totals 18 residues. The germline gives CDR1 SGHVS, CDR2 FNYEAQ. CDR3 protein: CASSLASTGVGSGNTIYF.

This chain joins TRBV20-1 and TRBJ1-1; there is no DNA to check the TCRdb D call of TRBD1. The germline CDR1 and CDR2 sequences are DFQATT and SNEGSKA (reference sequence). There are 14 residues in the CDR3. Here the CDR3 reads CSGYTRTWDTEAFF.

The CDR3 protein is CASSSKLAGLYNEQFF. V gene TRBV27 combines with J gene TRBJ2-1; TCRdb designates TRBD2, a call that cannot be tested without DNA. Looked up from germline, CDR1 is MNHEY and CDR2 is SMNVEV (reference sequence). The CDR3 is 16 amino acids.

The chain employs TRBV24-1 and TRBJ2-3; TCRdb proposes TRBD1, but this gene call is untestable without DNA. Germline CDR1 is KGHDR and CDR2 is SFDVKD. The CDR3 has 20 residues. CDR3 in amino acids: CATSDTSGGPPEGGTDTQYF.

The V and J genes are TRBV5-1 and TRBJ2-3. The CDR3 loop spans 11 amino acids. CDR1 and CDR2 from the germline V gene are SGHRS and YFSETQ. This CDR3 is CASSAQDTQYF. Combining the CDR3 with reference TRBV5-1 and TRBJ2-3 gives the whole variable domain KAGVTQTPRYLIKTRGQQVTLSCSPISGHRSVSWYQQTPGQGLQFLFEYFSETQRNKGNFPGRFSGRQFSNSRSEMNVSTLELGDSALYLCASSAQDTQYFGPGTRLTVL.

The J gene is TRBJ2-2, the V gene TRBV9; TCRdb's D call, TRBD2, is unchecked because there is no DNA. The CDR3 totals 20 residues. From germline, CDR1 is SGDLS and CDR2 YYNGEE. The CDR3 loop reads CASSIEWIGLAAMNTGELFF.

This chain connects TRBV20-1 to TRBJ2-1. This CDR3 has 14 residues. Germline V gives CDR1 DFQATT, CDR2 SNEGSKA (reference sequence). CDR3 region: CSAPTGPSYNEQFF.

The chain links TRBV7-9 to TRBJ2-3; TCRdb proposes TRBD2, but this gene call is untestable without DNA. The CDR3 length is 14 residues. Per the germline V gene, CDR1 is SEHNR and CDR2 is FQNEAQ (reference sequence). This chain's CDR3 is CAVYSGKSTDTQYF.

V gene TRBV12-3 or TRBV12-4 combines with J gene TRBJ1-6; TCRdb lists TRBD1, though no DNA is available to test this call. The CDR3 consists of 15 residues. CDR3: CASSYDRGENSPLHF.

This CDR3 is CSAHPDMNTEAFF. The chain has TRBV20-1 and TRBJ1-1; TCRdb names TRBD1, which stays unverified in the absence of DNA. CDR1 and CDR2 (germline): DFQATT, SNEGSKA (reference sequence). The CDR3 is 13 amino acids.

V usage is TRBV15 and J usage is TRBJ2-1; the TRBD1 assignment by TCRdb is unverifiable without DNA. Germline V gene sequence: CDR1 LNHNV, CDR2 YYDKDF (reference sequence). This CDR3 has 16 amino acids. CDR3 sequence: CATSSTGTGTWNEQFF.

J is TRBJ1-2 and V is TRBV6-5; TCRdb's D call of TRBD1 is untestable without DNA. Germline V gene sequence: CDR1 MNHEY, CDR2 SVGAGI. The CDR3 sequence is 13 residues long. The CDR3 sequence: CASRKTGRYGYTF.

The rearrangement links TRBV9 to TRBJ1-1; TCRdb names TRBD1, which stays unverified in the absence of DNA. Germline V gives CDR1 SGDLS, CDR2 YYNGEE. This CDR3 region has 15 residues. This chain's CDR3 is CASSARQGLSTEAYF.